This TCR beta chain derives from a study of CD8+ T cells in alopecia areata. Regarding the study as a whole: Expanded CD8+ clones among the top 100, and scalp clonality, were significantly decreased by tofacitinib. TCR sharing was clearer in mice than between patients, perhaps partly owing to patient HLA diversity. Having one nonresponder leaves uncertain how baseline CD8+ expansion relates to response.

This CDR3 is 15 amino acids long. Germline V gene sequence: CDR1 ENHRY, CDR2 SYGVKD. Trimming pared 3 bases from V and 1 base from J, leaving 12 bases between. As for this clone: Its antigen is not known.

The treatment: oral pan-JAK inhibitor, 5-10 mg twice daily. Alopecia areata patients provided lesional scalp punch biopsies and peripheral blood, both collected for the study. Sequencing used cDNA as its template, made by extracting RNA and reverse transcribing it. The table came from immunoSEQ multiplex PCR; TCRdb's copy has only in-frame clones and leaves some out. The sample has about 200,000 clones, 58% seen once. The source is a human donor with alopecia areata. This sequence joins TRBV10-3 and TRBJ2-5; the D is unclear. The specimen comprised CD4+ T cells sorted from blood, sampled at week 24, from a patient treated with tofacitinib. This CDR3 is CAISDPSLIQETQYF. CDR3 nucleotide sequence: TGTGCCATCAGTGACCCGAGTCTAATCCAAGAGACCCAGTACTTC.